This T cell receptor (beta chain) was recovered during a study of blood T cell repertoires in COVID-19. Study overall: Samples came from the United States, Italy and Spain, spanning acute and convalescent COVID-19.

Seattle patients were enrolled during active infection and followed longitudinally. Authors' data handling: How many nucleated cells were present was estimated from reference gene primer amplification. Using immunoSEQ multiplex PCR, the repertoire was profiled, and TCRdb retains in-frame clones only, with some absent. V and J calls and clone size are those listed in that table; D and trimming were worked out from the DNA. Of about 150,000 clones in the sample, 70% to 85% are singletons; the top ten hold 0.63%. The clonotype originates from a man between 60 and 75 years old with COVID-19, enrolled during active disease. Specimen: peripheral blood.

The DNA for the CDR3 is TGTGCCAGCACCACACTAGTGAGCCAAGAGACCCAGTACTTC. Translated: CASTTLVSQETQYF. The V and J genes are TRBV7-8 and TRBJ2-5, with a possible D match to TRBD2 (5 bases). This CDR3 contains 14 residues. Trimming pared 7 bases from V and 1 base from J, leaving 13 bases between. The germline V gene has CDR1 SGHVS and CDR2 FQNEAQ.